A selection of T cell receptor beta chains follows, all from one sample in a study of blood T cells in healthy people across ages. A single record per CDR3 protein comes from TCRdb applying MiXCR to the 5' RACE reads. The sample yields about 1.8 million distinct CDR3 sequences, just under 50% seen once. The sample comprised blood. The source of these receptors is a woman between 40 and 55 years old in good health. Both conserved end residues are part of each CDR3. The order of the fields is clone size, J gene, D gene, V gene, CDR3 DNA, CDR3 protein. The D gene is left open where the match is weak. Size is omitted from some rows. Given values are once, few, many or a class for expanded clones.

- TRBJ2-7 - TRBV20-1 TGCAGTGCTAGCATCCTAGGGGTTAGCTCCTACGAGCAGTACTTC CSASILGVSSYEQYF
few TRBJ2-7 - TRBV7-9 TGTGCCAGCAGCTTAGGACAGGAGCTTGAGCAGTACTTC CASSLGQELEQYF
- TRBJ2-7 - TRBV18 TGTGCCAGCTCACCGGCAGGGAGCCGCTACGAGCAGTACTTC CASSPAGSRYEQYF
- TRBJ1-1 TRBD1 TRBV6-2/TRBV6-3 TGTGCCAGCAGGATAAGGACAGGGAGCGCTGAAGCTTTCTTT CASRIRTGSAEAFF
- TRBJ1-6 - TRBV14 TGTGCCAGCAGCCAAGATGCCACAGTTGGGGGTTCACCCCTCCACTTT CASSQDATVGGSPLHF
few TRBJ1-2 - TRBV20-1 TGCAGTGCTAGTCTGTCATTGGGCAACTATGGCTACACCTTC CSASLSLGNYGYTF
- TRBJ1-5 - TRBV27 TGTGCCAGCAGTTTAATGGCAGGCCAGCCCCTGCATTTT CASSLMAGQPLHF
- TRBJ2-3 TRBD2 TRBV3-1 TGTGCCAGCAGCCTAGAGGTCCCGGGGGGGCAGTATTTT CASSLEVPGGQYF
- TRBJ1-1 - TRBV20-1 TGCAGTGCTAGTCCGCACTTTACTGAAGCTTTCTTT CSASPHFTEAFF
- TRBJ2-1 - TRBV5-1 TGCGCCAGCAGCTTGTCGGTAAATAATGAGCAGTTCTTC CASSLSVNNEQFF